This T cell receptor beta chain was identified during a study of blood T cell repertoires in COVID-19. Study summary: Acute and convalescent COVID-19 samples came from the United States, Italy and Spain. In each case, the material was cDNA or gDNA derived from T cells, B-cell-depleted T cells, or PBMCs.

How the authors handled the data: Cell counts per sample came from amplifying reference gene primers. TCRdb's table, derived via immunoSEQ multiplex PCR, lists solely in-frame clones and lacks some. That table is the source of V, J and clone size, and D and trimming were worked out from the DNA. The sample holds about 63,000 clones, 80% to 95% seen once. V was trimmed by 5 bases and J by 0 bases, leaving 14 bases between them. CDR3 length: 16 residues. Germline CDR1 MDHEN, CDR2 SYDVKM. The source material was peripheral blood. The V call is TRBV28, the J call TRBJ2-1; possible D gene TRBD1, 5 bases. The TCR comes from a man aged 50-59 years with active COVID-19. The CDR3: CASSGQTANSYNEQFF. The DNA of the CDR3 is TGTGCCAGCAGTGGGCAGACAGCGAACTCCTACAATGAGCAGTTCTTC.